The T cell receptor beta chain under discussion was sequenced for a study of cytomegalovirus exposure and HLA in healthy donors. For the study at large: Of 350 to 400 genotyped donors, more than 65% grouped in the Caucasian-associated ancestry cluster.

Study-level findings and limits: HLA-A and HLA-B allele assignments for most subjects were reportedly predicted accurately using TCR beta sequences. Overall, 164 TCR beta chains were annotated as cytomegalovirus-associated.

This CDR3 has 18 amino acids. With V trimmed by 3 bases and J by 4 bases, 9 bases remained unmatched. Germline-derived CDR1 and CDR2 are SGDLS and YYNGEE. With respect to this clone: Its antigen is unidentified.

Donors were ostensibly healthy at sampling, although undocumented immune exposures were probable. It was with 60 Vbeta and 13 Jbeta primers that the PCR ran. Repertoires were generated with immunoSEQ multiplex PCR, while TCRdb's copy carries only in-frame clones and drops some. The data show about 110,000 clones, with under 70% seen just once and about 7.7% held by the top ten. The chain couples TRBV9 to TRBJ2-3, with 15 bases aligning to TRBD2. The receptor was derived from a man younger than 35 in good health and CMV-seropositive. Sequenced: PBMCs. DNA of the CDR3: TGTGCCAGCAGCGCCCTCTCGGGACTAGCGGGGGGATCAGATACGCAGTATTTT. It specifies CASSALSGLAGGSDTQYF.